The rows below give T cell receptor beta chains drawn from one sample of a study of T cells in localized non-small cell lung cancer. The table came from immunoSEQ multiplex PCR; TCRdb's copy has only in-frame clones and leaves some out. The sample shows tens of thousands of clones, around 83% of them seen only once. This material consisted of PBMCs, taken before any cancer treatment. These receptors were collected from a man aged 40 to 70 with stage II lung adenocarcinoma. CDR3s include the opening cysteine and the closing phenylalanine or tryptophan. Fields, in order: V gene, J gene, CDR3 protein.

v_gene: TRBV4-3; j_gene: TRBJ2-7; CDR3aa: CASSQGTSGNYEQYF
v_gene: TRBV6-6; j_gene: TRBJ1-4; CDR3aa: CASSYGEKLFF
v_gene: TRBV18; j_gene: TRBJ2-1; CDR3aa: CASSPGIAASSYNEQFF
v_gene: TRBV19; j_gene: TRBJ2-2; CDR3aa: CASRNTGELFF
v_gene: TRBV2; j_gene: TRBJ1-4; CDR3aa: CASRVPPGEKLFF
v_gene: TRBV5-6; j_gene: TRBJ2-5; CDR3aa: CASSPGQGGLETQYF
v_gene: TRBV5-1; j_gene: TRBJ2-1; CDR3aa: CASSLDGEASYNEQFF
v_gene: TRBV5-1; j_gene: TRBJ1-5; CDR3aa: CASSLGTGPNQPQHF
v_gene: TRBV5-1; j_gene: TRBJ2-5; CDR3aa: CASSWTSGEETQYF
v_gene: TRBV7-2; j_gene: TRBJ2-7; CDR3aa: CASSLVGLAFYEQYF
v_gene: TRBV4-1; j_gene: TRBJ1-6; CDR3aa: CASSQGQGQINSPLHF
v_gene: TRBV6-5; j_gene: TRBJ2-6; CDR3aa: CASSYSGGGANVLTF
v_gene: TRBV6-1; j_gene: TRBJ2-3; CDR3aa: CASSGLTGFTDTQYF
v_gene: TRBV6-5; j_gene: TRBJ2-7; CDR3aa: CASSYSSGRGYEQYF
v_gene: TRBV6-1; j_gene: TRBJ2-7; CDR3aa: CASSDREGDEQYF
v_gene: TRBV9; j_gene: TRBJ2-3; CDR3aa: CASSVKSPDTQYF